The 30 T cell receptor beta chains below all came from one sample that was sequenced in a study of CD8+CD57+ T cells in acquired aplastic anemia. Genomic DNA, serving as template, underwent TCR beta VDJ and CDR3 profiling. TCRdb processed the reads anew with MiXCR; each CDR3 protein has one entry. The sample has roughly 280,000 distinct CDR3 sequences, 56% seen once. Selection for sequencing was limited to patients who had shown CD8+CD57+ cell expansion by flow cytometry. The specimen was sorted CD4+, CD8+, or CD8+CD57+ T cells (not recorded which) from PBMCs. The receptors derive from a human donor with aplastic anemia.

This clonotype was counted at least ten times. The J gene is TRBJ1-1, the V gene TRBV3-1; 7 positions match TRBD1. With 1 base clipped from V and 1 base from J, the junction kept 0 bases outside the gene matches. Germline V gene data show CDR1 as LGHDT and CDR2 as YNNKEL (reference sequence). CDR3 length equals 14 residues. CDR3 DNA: TGTGCCAGCAGCCAAGGGACAGGGAACACTGAAGCTTTCTTT. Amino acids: CASSQGTGNTEAFF.

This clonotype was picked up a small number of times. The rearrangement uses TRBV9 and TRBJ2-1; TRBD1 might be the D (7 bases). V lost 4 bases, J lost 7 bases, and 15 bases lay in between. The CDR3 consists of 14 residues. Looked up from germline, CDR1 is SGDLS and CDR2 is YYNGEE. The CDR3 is CASSLGGGNNEQFF. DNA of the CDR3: TGTGCCAGCAGCTTAGGGGGCGGGAATAATGAGCAGTTCTTC.

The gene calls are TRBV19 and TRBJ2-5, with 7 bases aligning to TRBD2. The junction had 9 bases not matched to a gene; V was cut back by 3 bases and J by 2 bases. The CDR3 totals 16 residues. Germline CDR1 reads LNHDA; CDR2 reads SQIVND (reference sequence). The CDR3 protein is CASSIGAGDIQETQYF. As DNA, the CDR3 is TGTGCCAGTAGTATTGGGGCGGGAGACATACAAGAGACCCAGTACTTC.

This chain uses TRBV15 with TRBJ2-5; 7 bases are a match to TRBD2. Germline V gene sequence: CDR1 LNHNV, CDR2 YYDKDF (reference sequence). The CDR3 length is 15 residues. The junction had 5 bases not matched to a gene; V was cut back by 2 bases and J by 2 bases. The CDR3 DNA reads TGTGCCACCAGCAGACCTGGGGGGGGGCAAGAGACCCAGTACTTC. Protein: CATSRPGGGQETQYF.

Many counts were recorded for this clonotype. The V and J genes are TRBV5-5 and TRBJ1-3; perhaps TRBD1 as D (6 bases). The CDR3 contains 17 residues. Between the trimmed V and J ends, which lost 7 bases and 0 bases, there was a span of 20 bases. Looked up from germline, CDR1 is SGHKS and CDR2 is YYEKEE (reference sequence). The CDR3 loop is CASSPGTSRRSGNTIYF. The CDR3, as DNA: TGTGCCAGCTCCCCCGGGACATCGAGGCGCTCTGGAAACACCATATATTTT. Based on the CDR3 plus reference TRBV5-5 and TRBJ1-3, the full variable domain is DAGVTQSPTHLIKTRGQQVTLRCSPISGHKSVSWYQQVLGQGPQFIFQYYEKEERGRGNFPDRFSARQFPNYSSELNVNALLLGDSALYLCASSPGTSRRSGNTIYFGEGSWLTVV.

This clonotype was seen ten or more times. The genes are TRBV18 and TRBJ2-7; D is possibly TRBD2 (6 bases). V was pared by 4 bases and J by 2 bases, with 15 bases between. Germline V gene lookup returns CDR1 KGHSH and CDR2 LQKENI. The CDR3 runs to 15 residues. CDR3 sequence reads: CASSLMGGEAYEQYF. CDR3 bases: TGTGCCAGCTCACTGATGGGCGGGGAGGCCTACGAGCAGTACTTC. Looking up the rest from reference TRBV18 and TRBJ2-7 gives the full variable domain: NAGVMQNPRHLVRRRGQEARLRCSPMKGHSHVYWYRQLPEEGLKFMVYLQKENIIDESGMPKERFSAEFPKEGPSILRIQQVVRGDSAAYFCASSLMGGEAYEQYFGPGTRLTVT.

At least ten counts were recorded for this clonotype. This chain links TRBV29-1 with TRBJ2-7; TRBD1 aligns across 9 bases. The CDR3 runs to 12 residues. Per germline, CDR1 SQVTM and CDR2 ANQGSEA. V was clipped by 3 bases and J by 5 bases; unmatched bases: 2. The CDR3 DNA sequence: TGCAGCGTTGATCGACAGGGGGACGAGCAGTACTTC. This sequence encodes CSVDRQGDEQYF.

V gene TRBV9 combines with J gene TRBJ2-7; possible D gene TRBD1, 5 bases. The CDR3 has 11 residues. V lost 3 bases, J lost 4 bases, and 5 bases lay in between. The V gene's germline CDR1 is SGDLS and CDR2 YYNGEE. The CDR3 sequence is CASSAGYEQYF. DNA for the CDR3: TGTGCCAGCAGCGCAGGGTACGAGCAGTACTTC.

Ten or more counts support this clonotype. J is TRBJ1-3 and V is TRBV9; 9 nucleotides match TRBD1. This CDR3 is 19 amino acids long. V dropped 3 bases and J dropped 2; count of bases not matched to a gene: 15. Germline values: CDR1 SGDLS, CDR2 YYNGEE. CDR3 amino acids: CASSARIARGTGTGNTIYF. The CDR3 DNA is TGTGCCAGCAGCGCGCGAATCGCCCGAGGGACAGGGACTGGAAACACCATATATTTT.

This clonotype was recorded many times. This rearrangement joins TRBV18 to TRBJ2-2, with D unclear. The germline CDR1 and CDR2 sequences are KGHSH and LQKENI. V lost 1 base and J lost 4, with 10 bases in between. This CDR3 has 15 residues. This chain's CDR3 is CASSPQDGSTGELFF. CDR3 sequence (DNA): TGTGCCAGCTCACCACAGGACGGATCCACCGGGGAGCTGTTTTTT.

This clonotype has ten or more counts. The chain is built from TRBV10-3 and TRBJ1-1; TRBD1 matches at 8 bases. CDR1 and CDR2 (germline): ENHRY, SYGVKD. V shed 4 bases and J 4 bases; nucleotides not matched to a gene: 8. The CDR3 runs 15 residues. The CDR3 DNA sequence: TGTGCCATCAGTGGGGGACAGGTCACGGGCACTGAAGCTTTCTTT. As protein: CAISGGQVTGTEAFF.

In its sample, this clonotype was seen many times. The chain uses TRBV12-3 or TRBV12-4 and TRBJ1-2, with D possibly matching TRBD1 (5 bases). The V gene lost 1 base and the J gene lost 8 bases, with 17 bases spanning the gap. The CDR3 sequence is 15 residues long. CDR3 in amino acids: CASSLGGDLPGGYTF. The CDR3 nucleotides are TGTGCCAGCAGTTTAGGAGGGGACCTGCCGGGGGGCTACACCTTC.

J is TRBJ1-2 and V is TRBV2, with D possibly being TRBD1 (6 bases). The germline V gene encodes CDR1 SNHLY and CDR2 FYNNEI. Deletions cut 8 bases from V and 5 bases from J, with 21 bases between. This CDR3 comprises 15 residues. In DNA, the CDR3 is TGTGCCAGCCTCCAGGAAGGGGGATGGAGGTATGGCTACACCTTC. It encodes CASLQEGGWRYGYTF.

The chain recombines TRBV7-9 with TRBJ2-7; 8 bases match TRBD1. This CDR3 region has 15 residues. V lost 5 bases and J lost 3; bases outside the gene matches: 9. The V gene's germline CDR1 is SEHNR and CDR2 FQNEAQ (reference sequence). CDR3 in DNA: TGTGCCAGCAGCCCACCGTGGGACAGGAGCTACGAGCAGTACTTC. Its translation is CASSPPWDRSYEQYF. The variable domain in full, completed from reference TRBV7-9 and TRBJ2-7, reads DTGVSQNPRHKITKRGQNVTFRCDPISEHNRLYWYRQTLGQGPEFLTYFQNEAQLEKSRLLSDRFSAERPKGSFSTLEIQRTEQGDSAMYLCASSPPWDRSYEQYFGPGTRLTVT.

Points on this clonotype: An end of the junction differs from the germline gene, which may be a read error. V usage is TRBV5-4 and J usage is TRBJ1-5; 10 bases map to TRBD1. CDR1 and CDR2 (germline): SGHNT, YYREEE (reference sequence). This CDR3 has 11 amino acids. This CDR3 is CASSPEPGQGF. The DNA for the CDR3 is TGTGCCAGCAGCCCGGAACCGGGACAGGGGTTT.

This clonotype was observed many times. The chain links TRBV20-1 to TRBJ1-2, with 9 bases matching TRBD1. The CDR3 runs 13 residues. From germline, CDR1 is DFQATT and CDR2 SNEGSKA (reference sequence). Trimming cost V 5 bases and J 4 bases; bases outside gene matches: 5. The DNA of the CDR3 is TGCAGTGCTCTAACAGGGGGCGGCTATGGCTACACCTTC. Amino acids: CSALTGGGYGYTF.

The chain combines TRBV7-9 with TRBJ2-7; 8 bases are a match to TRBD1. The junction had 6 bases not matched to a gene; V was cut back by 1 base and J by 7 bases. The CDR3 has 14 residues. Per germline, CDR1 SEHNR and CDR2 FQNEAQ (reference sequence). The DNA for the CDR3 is TGTGCCAGCAGCTTAGGGCAGGGGGCGCATGAGCAGTACTTC. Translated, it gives CASSLGQGAHEQYF. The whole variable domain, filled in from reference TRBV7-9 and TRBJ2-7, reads DTGVSQNPRHKITKRGQNVTFRCDPISEHNRLYWYRQTLGQGPEFLTYFQNEAQLEKSRLLSDRFSAERPKGSFSTLEIQRTEQGDSAMYLCASSLGQGAHEQYFGPGTRLTVT.

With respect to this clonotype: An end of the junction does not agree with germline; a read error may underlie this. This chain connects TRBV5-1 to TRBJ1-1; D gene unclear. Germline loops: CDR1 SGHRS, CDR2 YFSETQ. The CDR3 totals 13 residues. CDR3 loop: CASTRDGVTEAFF. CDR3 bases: TGTGCCAGCACCCGAGATGGGGTGACTGAAGCTTTCTTT.

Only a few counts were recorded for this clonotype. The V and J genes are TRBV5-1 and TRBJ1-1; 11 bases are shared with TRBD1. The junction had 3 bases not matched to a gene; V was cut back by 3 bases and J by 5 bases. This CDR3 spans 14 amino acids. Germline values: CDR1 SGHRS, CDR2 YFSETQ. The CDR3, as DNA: TGCGCCAGCAGCTGGACAGGGGGCAGGACTGAAGCTTTCTTT. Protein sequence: CASSWTGGRTEAFF.

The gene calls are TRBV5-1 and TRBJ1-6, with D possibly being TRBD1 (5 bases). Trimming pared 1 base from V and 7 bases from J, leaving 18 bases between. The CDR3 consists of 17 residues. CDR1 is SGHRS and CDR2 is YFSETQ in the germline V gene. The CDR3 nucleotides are TGCGCCAGCAGCTTGACCGGAGTAGCGGGGGGAAATTCACCCCTCCACTTT. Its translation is CASSLTGVAGGNSPLHF.

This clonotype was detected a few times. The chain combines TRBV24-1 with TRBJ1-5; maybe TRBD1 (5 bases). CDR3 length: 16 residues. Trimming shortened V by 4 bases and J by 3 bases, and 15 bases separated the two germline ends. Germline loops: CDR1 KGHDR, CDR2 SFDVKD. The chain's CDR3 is CATSDRNTGTNQPQHF. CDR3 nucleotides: TGTGCCACCAGTGACCGAAATACAGGTACCAATCAGCCCCAGCATTTT.

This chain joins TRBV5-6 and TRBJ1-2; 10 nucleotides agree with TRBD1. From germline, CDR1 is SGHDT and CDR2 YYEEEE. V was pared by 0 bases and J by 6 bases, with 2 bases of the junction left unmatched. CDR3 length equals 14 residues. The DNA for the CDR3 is TGTGCCAGCAGCTTGGGACAGGGGGCGAATGGCTACACCTTC. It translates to CASSLGQGANGYTF.

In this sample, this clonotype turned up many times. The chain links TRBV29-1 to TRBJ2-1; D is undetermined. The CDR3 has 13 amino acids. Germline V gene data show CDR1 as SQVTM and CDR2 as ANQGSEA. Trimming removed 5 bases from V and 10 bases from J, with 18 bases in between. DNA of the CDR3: TGCAGCGTTCACATGGGCCGAAGGCGCGAGCAGTTCTTC. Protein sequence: CSVHMGRRREQFF.

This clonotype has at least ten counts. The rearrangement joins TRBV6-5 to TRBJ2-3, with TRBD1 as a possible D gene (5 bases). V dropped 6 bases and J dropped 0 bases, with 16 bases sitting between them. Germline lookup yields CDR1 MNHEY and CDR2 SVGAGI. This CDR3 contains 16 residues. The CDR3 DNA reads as TGTGCCAGCAGACGAGAAGCAGGGCAGAGCACAGATACGCAGTATTTT. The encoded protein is CASRREAGQSTDTQYF.

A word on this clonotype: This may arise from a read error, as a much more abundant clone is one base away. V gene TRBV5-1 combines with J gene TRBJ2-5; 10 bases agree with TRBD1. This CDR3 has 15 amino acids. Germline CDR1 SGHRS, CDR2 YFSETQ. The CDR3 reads CASSRGGTGEETRYF. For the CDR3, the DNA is TGCGCCAGCAGCAGGGGGGGGACAGGGGAAGAGACCCGGTACTTC.

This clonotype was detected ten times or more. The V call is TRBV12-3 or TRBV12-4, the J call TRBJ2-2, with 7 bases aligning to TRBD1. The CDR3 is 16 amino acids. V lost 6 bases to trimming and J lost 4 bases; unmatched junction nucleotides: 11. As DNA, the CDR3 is TGTGCCAGCAGCCAGCGACAGGGAAGGGGCACCGGGGAGCTGTTTTTT. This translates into CASSQRQGRGTGELFF.

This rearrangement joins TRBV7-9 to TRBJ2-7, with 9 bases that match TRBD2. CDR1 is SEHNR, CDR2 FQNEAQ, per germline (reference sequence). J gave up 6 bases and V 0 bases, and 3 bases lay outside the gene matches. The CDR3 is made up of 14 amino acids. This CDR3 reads CASSLAGLASEQYF. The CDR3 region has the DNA TGTGCCAGCAGCTTAGCGGGACTAGCATCCGAGCAGTACTTC.

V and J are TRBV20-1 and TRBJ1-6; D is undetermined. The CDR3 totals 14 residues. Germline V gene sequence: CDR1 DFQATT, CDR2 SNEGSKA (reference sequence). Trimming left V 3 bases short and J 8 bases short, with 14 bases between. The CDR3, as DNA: TGCAGTGCTAGGGCCGGGCCCTCCGATTCACCCCTCCACTTT. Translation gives CSARAGPSDSPLHF.

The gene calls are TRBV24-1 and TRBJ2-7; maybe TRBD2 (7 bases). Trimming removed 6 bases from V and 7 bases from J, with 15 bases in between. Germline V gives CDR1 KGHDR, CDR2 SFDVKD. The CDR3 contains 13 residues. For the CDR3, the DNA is TGTGCCACCAGTAGACCGGGGGGCGGTGAGCAGTACTTC. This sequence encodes CATSRPGGGEQYF.

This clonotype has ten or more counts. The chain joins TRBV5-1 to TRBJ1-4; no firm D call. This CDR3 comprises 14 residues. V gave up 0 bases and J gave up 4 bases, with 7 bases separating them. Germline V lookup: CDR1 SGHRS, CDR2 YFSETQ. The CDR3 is CASSLAGINEKLFF. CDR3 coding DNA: TGCGCCAGCAGCTTGGCTGGGATTAATGAAAAACTGTTTTTT.